This TCR beta chain is drawn from a study of cytomegalovirus exposure and HLA in healthy donors. Study-level results: A classifier reportedly called cytomegalovirus status with high sensitivity and specificity. In a later analysis, CMV-associated beta chains were mostly HLA-associated, it appeared. The authors later found TCR association rates varying by HLA locus, with DRB1 most and HLA-C fewest.

V shed 1 base and J shed 0 bases, with 7 bases lying between them. Germline assignment: CDR1 SGHRS and CDR2 YFSETQ. The CDR3 has 14 amino acids. The PCR ran on 60 Vbeta and 13 Jbeta primers. Sequencing was performed with immunoSEQ multiplex PCR; in TCRdb, only in-frame clones are kept and a portion is missing. The sample carries approximately 100,000 clones, about 75% recorded once. A remark on this clone: Antigen: not known. This sample includes further DNA sequences coding for the same CDR3.

The sample consisted of PBMCs. This chain connects TRBV5-1 to TRBJ1-1; tentatively, D is TRBD1 (6 bases). The source of this sequence is a man in his forties in good health and CMV-seronegative. CDR3 in amino acids: CASSLRGMNTEAFF. CDR3 sequence (DNA): TGCGCCAGCAGCTTGAGGGGGATGAACACTGAAGCTTTCTTT.